This TCR beta chain was obtained from a study of T cell repertoires in cytomegalovirus infection. In the study overall: Recently identified HLA-C-restricted CMV epitopes were used, and well-studied HLA-B-restricted CMV epitopes were used as well. CMV infection together with matching HLA type was indicated by public TCR beta signatures. Study results and caveats: Clonotype analysis showed dominance of the ex vivo response by HLA-C-restricted CMV-specific TCR beta clonotypes. Pooled public TCR beta family frequency picked out CMV carriers with the relevant HLA.

TCRdb called the reads again in MiXCR, with one record for every CDR3 protein. The table includes fewer than 1,000,000 distinct CDR3 sequences, around 29% detected once. Trimming took off 3 bases at V and 5 bases at J, with 23 bases between the two ends. This CDR3 spans 17 amino acids. From germline, CDR1 is MDHEN and CDR2 SYDVKM. Regarding this clonotype: The antigen remains unidentified.

This chain joins TRBV28 and TRBJ2-7; possibly TRBD1 for D (6 bases). The sequencing here drew on cultured CD8+ T cells from PBMCs, taken from culture after CMV antigen stimulation. The receptor was isolated from a human donor in good health (CMV status not recorded). Some clones in this sample may be carry-over from other donors' samples. In DNA, the CDR3 is TGTGCCAGCAGTTTTCTCGCCCGGGACACCCCTCGGGACGAGCAGTACGTC. Protein product: CASSFLARDTPRDEQYV.